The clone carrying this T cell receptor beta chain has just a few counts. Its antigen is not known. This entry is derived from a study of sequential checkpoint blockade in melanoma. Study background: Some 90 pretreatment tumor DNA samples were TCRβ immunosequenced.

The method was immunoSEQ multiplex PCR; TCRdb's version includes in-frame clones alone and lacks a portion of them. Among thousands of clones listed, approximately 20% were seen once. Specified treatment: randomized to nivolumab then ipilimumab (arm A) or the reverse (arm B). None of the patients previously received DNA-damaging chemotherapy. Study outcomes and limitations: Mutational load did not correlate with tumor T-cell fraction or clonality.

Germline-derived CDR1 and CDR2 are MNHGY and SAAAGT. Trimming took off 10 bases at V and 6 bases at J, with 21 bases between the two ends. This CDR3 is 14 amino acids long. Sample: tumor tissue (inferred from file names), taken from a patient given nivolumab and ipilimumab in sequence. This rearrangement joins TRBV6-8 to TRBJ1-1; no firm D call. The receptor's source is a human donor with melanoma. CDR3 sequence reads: CATTSHPGIPEAFF. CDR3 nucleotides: TGTGCCACCACTTCCCATCCGGGAATACCTGAAGCTTTCTTT.